Listed here are 11 T cell receptor beta chains from one sample, sequenced in a study of blood T cells in healthy people across ages. Together with a sample-barcoded 5' primer, a J-beta primer mix was included in a second PCR lasting roughly 6 to 12 cycles. TCRdb used MiXCR to reprocess the 5' RACE reads, holding one entry per CDR3 protein. The table records hundreds of thousands of distinct CDR3 sequences, about 28% of them present only once. The sequencing sample was made of blood. These receptors were taken from a woman of 80 years or more in good health.

The chain has TRBV7-2 and TRBJ2-3, with D possibly TRBD1 on 6 matching bases. This CDR3 spans 17 amino acids. Germline V gene lookup returns CDR1 SGHTA and CDR2 FQGNSA. The germline V and J ends were trimmed by 5 bases and 2 bases, with 20 bases remaining between them. The CDR3 nucleotides are TGTGCCAGCAGCCCCCTCATTGTGGGGGCGATCACAGATACGCAGTATTTT. As protein: CASSPLIVGAITDTQYF.

This clonotype was found many times. V and J are TRBV29-1 and TRBJ2-7; D gene ambiguous. The CDR3 is made up of 11 amino acids. Germline V CDR1 and CDR2: SQVTM, ANQGSEA. V shed 7 bases and J shed 0 bases, with 7 bases lying between them. The CDR3 DNA reads as TGCAGCGCCAGATTCTCCTACGAGCAGTACTTC. It translates to CSARFSYEQYF.

The sample holds many counts of this clonotype. The chain carries TRBV29-1 and TRBJ1-2, with D hard to call. V lost 3 bases to trimming and J lost 1 base, with 12 bases between them. This CDR3 has 14 residues. Per the germline V gene, CDR1 is SQVTM and CDR2 is ANQGSEA. The CDR3 region has the DNA TGCAGCGTTGAGAAATCGAGGGATAACTATGGCTACACCTTC. This sequence encodes CSVEKSRDNYGYTF.

This clonotype was recorded a few times. The chain joins TRBV20-1 to TRBJ1-1, with D unresolved. Trimming took 5 bases from V and 10 from J, leaving 11 bases between them. The CDR3 covers 10 residues. From germline, CDR1 is DFQATT and CDR2 SNEGSKA (reference sequence). Written as DNA, the CDR3 is TGCAGTGCTTCGCAACAAGTAGCTTTCTTT. Its protein product is CSASQQVAFF.

V usage is TRBV7-2 and J usage is TRBJ2-2; 7 bases fit TRBD1. V shed 6 bases, J shed 1 base, and the junction held 5 bases outside the gene matches. This CDR3 region has 15 residues. Germline assignment: CDR1 SGHTA and CDR2 FQGNSA. Here the CDR3 DNA reads TGTGCCAGCAGTTTCCGGGACAGGAACACCGGGGAGCTGTTTTTT. This encodes CASSFRDRNTGELFF.

In this sample, this clonotype turned up many times. The chain uses TRBV5-1 and TRBJ2-7; 9 bases align to TRBD1. CDR3 length: 15 amino acids. V was pared by 1 base and J by 2 bases, with 4 bases of the junction left unmatched. Germline V gives CDR1 SGHRS, CDR2 YFSETQ. The CDR3: CASSLPGDRAYEQYF. CDR3 DNA sequence: TGCGCCAGCAGCTTGCCCGGGGACAGGGCCTACGAGCAGTACTTC.

The sample holds many counts of this clonotype. The genes are TRBV30 and TRBJ2-7; maybe TRBD1 (6 bases). From germline, CDR1 is GTSNPN and CDR2 SVGIG (reference sequence). V gave up 5 bases and J gave up 0 bases, with 8 bases separating them. The CDR3 loop spans 12 amino acids. CDR3: CAWGQSSYEQYF. The CDR3 nucleotides are TGTGCCTGGGGACAGAGCTCCTACGAGCAGTACTTC.

This clonotype was observed many times. CDR3 nucleotide sequence: TGCGCCAGCAGCTTGGGCCAGATCTCTGGGGCCAACGTCCTGACTTTC. It translates to CASSLGQISGANVLTF. The chain links TRBV5-1 to TRBJ2-6, with D hard to call. CDR1 is SGHRS and CDR2 is YFSETQ in the germline V gene. This CDR3 spans 16 amino acids. Trimming shortened V by 0 bases and J by 0 bases, and 7 bases separated the two germline ends.

This clonotype came up a few times. The genes are TRBV5-1 and TRBJ2-7; TRBD1 matches at 9 bases. The CDR3 runs to 14 residues. After removal of 1 base from V and 9 bases from J, the junction contained 8 bases not matched to a gene. Germline CDR1 reads SGHRS; CDR2 reads YFSETQ. CDR3 amino acids: CASSLRRQGEWQYF. The CDR3 DNA is TGCGCCAGCAGCTTGCGGAGACAGGGGGAGTGGCAGTACTTC.

The CDR3 loop is CASSPKGLAGTDTQYF. DNA for the CDR3: TGTGCCAGCAGCCCAAAGGGACTAGCGGGCACAGATACGCAGTATTTT. V and J are TRBV9 and TRBJ2-3, with 11 bases identical to TRBD2. The CDR3 is made up of 16 amino acids. V lost 4 bases to trimming and J lost 1 base; unmatched junction nucleotides: 5. Germline CDR1 and CDR2: SGDLS and YYNGEE.

With respect to this clonotype: A much more abundant neighbour one base away suggests this may be a read error. The J gene is TRBJ2-1, the V gene TRBV5-1; D may be TRBD1 or TRBD2 (5 bases each). The CDR3 has 16 amino acids. The V and J ends lost 0 bases and 8 bases respectively, with 18 bases between them. Germline V gene data show CDR1 as SGHRS and CDR2 as YFSETQ. Here the CDR3 DNA reads TGCGCCAGCAGCTTGGAAATCACGGCAGGGCGGGATGAGCAGTTCTTC. It encodes CASSLEITAGRDEQFF.